The sequence of this T cell receptor (beta chain) was determined in a study of regulatory T cells in long-lasting Graves disease. The sample's time point: newly diagnosed GD, antithyroid drugs for less than 3 months. Making the TCR library involved RNA that had been extracted from PBMCs. In this sample, this clonotype turned up many times. With iRepertoire HTBI primers and Arm-PCR of CDR3 regions, TCR beta libraries were built. TCRdb analysed the multiplex PCR reads with MiXCR anew, one entry per CDR3 protein. The data hold 560,000 or so distinct CDR3 sequences, with 15% to 20% observed a single time. V lost 1 base to trimming and J lost 7 bases, with 4 bases between them. Germline CDR1 SGHTA, CDR2 FQGNSA. The CDR3 is 12 amino acids. The same data also went into a second study, on T cells in Graves' hyperthyroidism and ophthalmopathy.

This chain connects TRBV7-2 to TRBJ2-2, with D uncertain. Specimen: peripheral blood mononuclear cells (PBMCs), collected at new diagnosis, from a patient treated with antithyroid drugs. The sequence derives from a man aged 18-30 years with Graves disease. DNA for the CDR3: TGTGCCAGCAGCTTAGGGGTCGGGGAGCTGTTTTTT. Translation: CASSLGVGELFF.